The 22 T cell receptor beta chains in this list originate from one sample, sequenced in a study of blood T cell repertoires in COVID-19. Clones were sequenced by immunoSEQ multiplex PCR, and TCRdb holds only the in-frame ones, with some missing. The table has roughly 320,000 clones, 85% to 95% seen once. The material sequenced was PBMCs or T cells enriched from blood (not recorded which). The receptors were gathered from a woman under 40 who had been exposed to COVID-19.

The CDR3 reads CASSISSNEKLFF. As DNA, the CDR3 is TGTGCCAGTAGTATTTCCAGTAATGAAAAACTGTTTTTT. The chain couples TRBV19 to TRBJ1-4; D is undetermined. Trimming pared 3 bases from V and 4 bases from J, leaving 6 bases between. This CDR3 contains 13 residues. Germline-derived CDR1 and CDR2 are LNHDA and SQIVND (reference sequence).

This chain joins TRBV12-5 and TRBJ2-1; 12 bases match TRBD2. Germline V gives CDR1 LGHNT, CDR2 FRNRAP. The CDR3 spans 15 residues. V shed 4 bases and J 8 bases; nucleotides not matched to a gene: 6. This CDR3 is CASGSGLAGLDEQFF. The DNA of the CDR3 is TGTGCTAGTGGTTCTGGACTAGCGGGGCTCGATGAGCAGTTCTTC.

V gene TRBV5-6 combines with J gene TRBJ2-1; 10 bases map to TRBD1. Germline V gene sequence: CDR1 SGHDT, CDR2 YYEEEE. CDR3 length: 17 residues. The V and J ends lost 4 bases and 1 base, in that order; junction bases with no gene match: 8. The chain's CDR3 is CASSNSRDRGSYNEQFF. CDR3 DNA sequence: TGTGCCAGCAGCAATTCCCGGGACAGGGGTTCCTACAATGAGCAGTTCTTC.

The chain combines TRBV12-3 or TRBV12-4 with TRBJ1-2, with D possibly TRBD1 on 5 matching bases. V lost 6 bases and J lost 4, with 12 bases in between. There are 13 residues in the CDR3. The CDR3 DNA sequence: TGTGCCAGCAGGCGGGACCGCTCCTATGGCTACACCTTC. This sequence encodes CASRRDRSYGYTF.

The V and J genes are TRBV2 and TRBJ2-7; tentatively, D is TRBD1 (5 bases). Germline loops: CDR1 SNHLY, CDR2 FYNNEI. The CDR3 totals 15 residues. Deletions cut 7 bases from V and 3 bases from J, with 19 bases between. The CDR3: CASMGLGDRVYEQYF. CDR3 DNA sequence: TGTGCCAGCATGGGATTAGGAGACAGAGTCTACGAGCAGTACTTC.

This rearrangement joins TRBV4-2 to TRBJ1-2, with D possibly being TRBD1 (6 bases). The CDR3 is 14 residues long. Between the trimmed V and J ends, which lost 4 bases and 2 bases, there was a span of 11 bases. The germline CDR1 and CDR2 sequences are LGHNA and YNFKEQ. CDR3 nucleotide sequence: TGTGCCAGCAGCCGAGACCAGGGGAACTATGGCTACACCTTC. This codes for CASSRDQGNYGYTF.

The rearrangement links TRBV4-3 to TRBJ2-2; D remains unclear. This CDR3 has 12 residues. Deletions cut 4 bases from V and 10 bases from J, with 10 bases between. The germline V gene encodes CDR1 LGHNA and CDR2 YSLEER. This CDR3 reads CASSLDWKELFF. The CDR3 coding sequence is TGCGCCAGCAGCCTCGACTGGAAGGAGCTGTTTTTT.

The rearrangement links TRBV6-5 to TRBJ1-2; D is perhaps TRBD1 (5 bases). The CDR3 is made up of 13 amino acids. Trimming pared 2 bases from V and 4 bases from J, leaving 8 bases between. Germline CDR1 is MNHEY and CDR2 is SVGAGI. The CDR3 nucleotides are TGTGCCAGCAGTTACAAGGGGTTCTATGGCTACACCTTC. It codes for CASSYKGFYGYTF.

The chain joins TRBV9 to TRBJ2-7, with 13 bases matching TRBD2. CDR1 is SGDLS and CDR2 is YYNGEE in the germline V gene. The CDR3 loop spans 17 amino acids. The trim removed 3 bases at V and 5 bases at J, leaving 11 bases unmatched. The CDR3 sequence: CASSETSGGISFDEQYF. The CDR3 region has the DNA TGTGCCAGCAGCGAGACTAGCGGGGGGATTAGCTTTGACGAGCAGTACTTC.

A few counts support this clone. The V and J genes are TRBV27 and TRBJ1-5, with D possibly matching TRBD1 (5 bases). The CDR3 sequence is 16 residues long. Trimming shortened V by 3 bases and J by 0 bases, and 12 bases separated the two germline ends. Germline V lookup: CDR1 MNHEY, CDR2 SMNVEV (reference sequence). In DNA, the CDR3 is TGTGCCAGCAGTTTCTGGGGCCCCTATAGCAATCAGCCCCAGCATTTT. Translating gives CASSFWGPYSNQPQHF.

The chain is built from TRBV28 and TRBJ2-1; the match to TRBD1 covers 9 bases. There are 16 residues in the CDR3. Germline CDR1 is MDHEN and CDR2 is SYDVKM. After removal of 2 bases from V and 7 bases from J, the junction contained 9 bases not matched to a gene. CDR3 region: CASSLPGQGILNEQFF. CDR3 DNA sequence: TGTGCCAGCAGTTTACCGGGACAGGGAATTCTAAATGAGCAGTTCTTC.

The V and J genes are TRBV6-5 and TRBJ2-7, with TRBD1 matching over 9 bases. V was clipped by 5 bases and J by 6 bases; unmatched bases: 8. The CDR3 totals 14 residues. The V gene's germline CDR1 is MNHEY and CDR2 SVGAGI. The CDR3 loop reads CASSPGTGFFEQYF. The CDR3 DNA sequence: TGTGCCAGCAGTCCCGGGACAGGGTTTTTCGAGCAGTACTTC.

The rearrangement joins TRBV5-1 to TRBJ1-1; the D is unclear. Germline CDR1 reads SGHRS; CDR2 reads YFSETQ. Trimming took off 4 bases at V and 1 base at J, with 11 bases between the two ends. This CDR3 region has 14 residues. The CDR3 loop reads CASSLRVSNTEAFF. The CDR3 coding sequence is TGCGCCAGCAGCCTCCGCGTTTCGAACACTGAAGCTTTCTTT.

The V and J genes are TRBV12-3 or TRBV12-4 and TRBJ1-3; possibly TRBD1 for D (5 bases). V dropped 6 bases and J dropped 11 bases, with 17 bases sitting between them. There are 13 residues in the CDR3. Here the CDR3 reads CASRAGHSFAIYF. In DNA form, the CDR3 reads TGTGCCAGCAGGGCCGGACATTCTTTCGCCATATATTTT.

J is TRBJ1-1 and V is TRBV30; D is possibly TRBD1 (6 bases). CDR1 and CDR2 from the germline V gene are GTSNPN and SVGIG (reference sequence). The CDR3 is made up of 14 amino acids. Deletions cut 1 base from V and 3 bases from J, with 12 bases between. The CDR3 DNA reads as TGTGCCTGGAGTGGCGGAGGGGGGGACACTGAAGCTTTCTTT. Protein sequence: CAWSGGGGDTEAFF.

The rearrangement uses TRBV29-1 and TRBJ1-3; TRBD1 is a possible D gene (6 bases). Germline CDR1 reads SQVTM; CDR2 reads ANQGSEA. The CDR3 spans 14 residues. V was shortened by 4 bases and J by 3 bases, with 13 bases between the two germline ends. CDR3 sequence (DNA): TGCAGCGTTGTGGGTAGGGGGTATGGAAACACCATATATTTT. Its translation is CSVVGRGYGNTIYF. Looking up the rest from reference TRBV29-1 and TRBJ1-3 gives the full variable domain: SAVISQKPSRDICQRGTSLTIQCQVDSQVTMMFWYRQQPGQSLTLIATANQGSEATYESGFVIDKFPISRPNLTFSTLTVSNMSPEDSSIYLCSVVGRGYGNTIYFGEGSWLTVV.

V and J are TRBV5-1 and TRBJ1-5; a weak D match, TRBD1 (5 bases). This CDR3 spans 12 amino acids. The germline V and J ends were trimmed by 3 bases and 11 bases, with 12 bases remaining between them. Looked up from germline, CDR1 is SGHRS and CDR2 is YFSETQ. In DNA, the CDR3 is TGCGCCAGCAGCTACGATCAGGGAACCCAGCATTTT. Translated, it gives CASSYDQGTQHF.

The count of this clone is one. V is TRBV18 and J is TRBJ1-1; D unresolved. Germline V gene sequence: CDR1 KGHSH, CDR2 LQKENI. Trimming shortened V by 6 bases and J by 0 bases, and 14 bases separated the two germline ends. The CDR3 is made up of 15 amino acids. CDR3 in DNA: TGTGCCAGCTCGGGCAGCCTATTTATGAACACTGAAGCTTTCTTT. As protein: CASSGSLFMNTEAFF.

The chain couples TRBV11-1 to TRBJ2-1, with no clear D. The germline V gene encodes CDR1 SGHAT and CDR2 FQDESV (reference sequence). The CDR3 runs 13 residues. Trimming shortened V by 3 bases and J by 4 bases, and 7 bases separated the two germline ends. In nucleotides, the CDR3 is TGTGCCAGCAGCTTCCCGTATTACAATGAGCAGTTCTTC. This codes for CASSFPYYNEQFF.

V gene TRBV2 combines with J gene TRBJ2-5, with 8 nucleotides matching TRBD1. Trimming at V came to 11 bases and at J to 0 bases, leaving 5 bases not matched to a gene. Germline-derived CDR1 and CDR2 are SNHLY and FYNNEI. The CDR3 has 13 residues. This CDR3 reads CAGNRGNQETQYF. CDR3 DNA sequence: TGTGCCGGTAACAGGGGGAACCAAGAGACCCAGTACTTC.

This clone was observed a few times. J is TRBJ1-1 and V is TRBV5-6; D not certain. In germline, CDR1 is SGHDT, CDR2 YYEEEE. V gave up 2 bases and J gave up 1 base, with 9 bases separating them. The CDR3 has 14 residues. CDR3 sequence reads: CASSFAAGNTEAFF. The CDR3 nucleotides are TGTGCCAGCAGCTTTGCTGCAGGGAACACTGAAGCTTTCTTT.

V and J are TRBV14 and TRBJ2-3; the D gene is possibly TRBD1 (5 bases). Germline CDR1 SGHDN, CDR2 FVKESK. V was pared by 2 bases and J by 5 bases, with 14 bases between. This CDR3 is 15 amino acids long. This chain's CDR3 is CASSQRLRRGDTQYF. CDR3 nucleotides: TGTGCCAGCAGCCAACGCCTACGAAGGGGAGATACGCAGTATTTT.